What follows are 30 T cell receptor beta chains derived from one specimen sequenced in a study of shared clonotypes between healthy human individuals. CD45RO-negative, CCR7-selected cells formed the naive CD8 fraction, which excluded terminally differentiated effector memory CD45RA+ cells. Some clones are missing from TCRdb's copy, which holds only in-frame ones; the method was immunoSEQ multiplex PCR. The sample yields about 700,000 clones, about 92% seen once. Sequencing input: naive CD8+ T cells sorted from blood. The receptors come from a man aged 25-40 years in good health.

As concerns this clone: The same CDR3 is also encoded by other DNA sequences in this sample. V and J are TRBV6-5 and TRBJ2-7; D is perhaps TRBD2 (6 bases). Looked up from germline, CDR1 is MNHEY and CDR2 is SVGAGI. Trimming cost V 6 bases and J 4 bases, with 7 bases left between them. The CDR3 is 11 amino acids. The CDR3 nucleotides are TGTGCCAGCAGCGGGGGTTACGAGCAGTACTTC. Protein sequence: CASSGGYEQYF.

This chain connects TRBV5-4 to TRBJ2-1; D uncertain. Germline V gives CDR1 SGHNT, CDR2 YYREEE (reference sequence). The V end was cut by 3 bases, the J end by 15 bases, with 16 bases between. This CDR3 has 12 amino acids. CDR3 residues: CASSSEAGAWFF. CDR3 coding DNA: TGTGCCAGCAGCTCCGAGGCTGGAGCTTGGTTCTTC.

About this clone: Additional DNA sequences in this sample encode the identical CDR3. The chain is built from TRBV5-1 and TRBJ2-7; perhaps D is TRBD1 or TRBD2 (5 bases each). The V and J ends lost 5 bases and 1 base respectively, with 13 bases between them. The CDR3 runs 14 residues. Per germline, CDR1 SGHRS and CDR2 YFSETQ. Here the CDR3 DNA reads TGCGCCAGCAGTTTTGGGGGAAAATCCTACGAGCAGTACTTC. Residues: CASSFGGKSYEQYF.

The chain joins TRBV9 to TRBJ2-1, with TRBD2 as a possible D gene (5 bases). This CDR3 contains 15 residues. Germline V gives CDR1 SGDLS, CDR2 YYNGEE. V lost 0 bases to trimming and J lost 4 bases, with 11 bases between them. CDR3 sequence: CASSVAGVGYNEQFF. The CDR3 coding sequence is TGTGCCAGCAGCGTAGCCGGGGTTGGGTACAATGAGCAGTTCTTC.

This clone was seen once. J is TRBJ2-1 and V is TRBV7-9; 7 bases agree with TRBD2. This CDR3 is 16 amino acids long. With V trimmed by 6 bases and J by 4 bases, 12 bases remained unmatched. Germline V lookup: CDR1 SEHNR, CDR2 FQNEAQ (reference sequence). The CDR3 DNA is TGTGCCAGCAGTCGTACGGCGGGAGCCCATTACAATGAGCAGTTCTTC. This gives the protein CASSRTAGAHYNEQFF.

The chain is built from TRBV27 and TRBJ1-2; 7 bases line up with TRBD1. The CDR3 loop spans 15 amino acids. Germline V gene sequence: CDR1 MNHEY, CDR2 SMNVEV (reference sequence). V was clipped by 5 bases and J by 6 bases; unmatched bases: 12. CDR3 sequence: CASSPWTGSFDGYTF. The CDR3 nucleotides are TGTGCCAGCAGTCCCTGGACAGGCTCTTTTGATGGCTACACCTTC.

The chain uses TRBV27 and TRBJ2-1; 11 bases map to TRBD2. CDR1 and CDR2 from the germline V gene are MNHEY and SMNVEV (reference sequence). This CDR3 has 15 amino acids. The trim removed 5 bases at V and 12 bases at J, leaving 12 bases unmatched. CDR3 sequence: CASSPGTSGRAGQFF. The CDR3 DNA reads TGTGCCAGCAGTCCCGGGACTAGCGGTCGAGCAGGGCAGTTCTTC.

The CDR3 DNA reads TGTGCCAGCAGCTTAGATACATACCAGGGGGCTATGTATGAGCAGTTCTTC. Its translation: CASSLDTYQGAMYEQFF. The chain is built from TRBV7-2 and TRBJ2-1; TRBD1 matches at 8 bases. The V gene's germline CDR1 is SGHTA and CDR2 FQGNSA. With V trimmed by 1 base and J by 8 bases, 13 bases remained unmatched. This CDR3 is built from 17 residues.

The gene calls are TRBV27 and TRBJ1-4, with D perhaps matching TRBD1 (6 bases). This CDR3 is built from 13 residues. CDR1 and CDR2 (germline): MNHEY, SMNVEV (reference sequence). Trimming took 3 bases from V and 5 from J, leaving 7 bases between them. The CDR3 is CASSFGQNEKLFF. DNA for the CDR3: TGTGCCAGCAGTTTTGGACAGAATGAAAAACTGTTTTTT.

This sequence joins TRBV7-8 and TRBJ2-1; TRBD2 agrees at 8 bases. Trimming took 5 bases from V and 3 from J; bases not matched to a gene: 6. Germline CDR1 is SGHVS and CDR2 is FQNEAQ. CDR3 size: 15 residues. CDR3 protein: CASSPGLAVYNEQFF. The CDR3 nucleotides read TGTGCCAGCAGCCCTGGACTAGCAGTCTACAATGAGCAGTTCTTC.

This chain links TRBV11-2 with TRBJ1-3; 9 nucleotides line up with TRBD1. The CDR3 spans 13 residues. Per germline, CDR1 SGHAT and CDR2 FQNNGV. With V trimmed by 10 bases and J by 3 bases, 4 bases remained unmatched. Here the CDR3 reads CATQGANGNTIYF. Written as DNA, the CDR3 is TGTGCCACACAGGGGGCAAATGGAAACACCATATATTTT.

This rearrangement joins TRBV29-1 to TRBJ2-3, with D perhaps assigned TRBD1 or TRBD2 (5 bases each). The CDR3 length is 16 residues. The germline V gene has CDR1 SQVTM and CDR2 ANQGSEA. Deletions cut 5 bases from V and 2 bases from J, with 20 bases between. The CDR3 sequence: CSVTPAGTAFTDTQYF. In nucleotides, the CDR3 is TGCAGCGTTACCCCCGCCGGGACCGCCTTCACAGATACGCAGTATTTT.

This chain links TRBV21-1 with TRBJ1-5; the table names TRBD1, a call not compared with the DNA. TRBV21-1 is shown as a pseudogene. The CDR3 is made up of 17 amino acids. This CDR3 reads CASSKGTHLYSNQPQHF. CDR3 sequence (DNA): TGTGCCAGCAGCAAAGGGACACATCTATATAGCAATCAGCCCCAGCATTTT.

V usage is TRBV11-2 and J usage is TRBJ2-2; D is undetermined. Germline assignment: CDR1 SGHAT and CDR2 FQNNGV. This CDR3 has 12 residues. V was shortened by 7 bases and J by 7 bases, with 10 bases between the two germline ends. CDR3: CASTLNYGELFF. The CDR3 DNA is TGTGCCAGCACCCTAAACTACGGGGAGCTGTTTTTT.

V and J are TRBV27 and TRBJ2-7; D assignment may be TRBD1 or TRBD2 (6 bases each). V shed 8 bases and J shed 4 bases, with 18 bases lying between them. The CDR3 sequence is 14 residues long. The germline CDR1 and CDR2 sequences are MNHEY and SMNVEV (reference sequence). CDR3 DNA: TGTGCCAGCGCCAGTGGAGGGGGGCAATACGAGCAGTACTTC. It is translated as CASASGGGQYEQYF.

This clone came up a few times. The identical CDR3 is also encoded by other nucleotide sequences in the sample. The chain recombines TRBV2 with TRBJ1-2; D uncertain. There are 12 residues in the CDR3. Germline V gene lookup returns CDR1 SNHLY and CDR2 FYNNEI. The V end was cut by 4 bases, the J end by 4 bases, with 7 bases between. CDR3 coding DNA: TGTGCCAGCAGTGGCGGGGTCTATGGCTACACCTTC. It codes for CASSGGVYGYTF.

The chain recombines TRBV19 with TRBJ1-5; D perhaps matches TRBD1 (5 bases). Deletions cut 2 bases from V and 7 bases from J, with 12 bases between. The V gene's germline CDR1 is LNHDA and CDR2 SQIVND (reference sequence). The CDR3 extends over 14 amino acids. In DNA, the CDR3 is TGTGCCAGTAGTATAAGGGACCGAGGGCAGCCCCAGCATTTT. Translated: CASSIRDRGQPQHF.

Remarks on this clone: Other DNA sequences from this sample encode an identical CDR3 as well. CDR3 protein: CASSLLGDEQYF. The CDR3, as DNA: TGTGCCAGCAGTTTATTGGGAGACGAGCAGTACTTC. V usage is TRBV27 and J usage is TRBJ2-7, with D possibly TRBD2 on 5 matching bases. CDR1 is MNHEY, CDR2 SMNVEV, per germline (reference sequence). V was cut by 1 base and J by 5 bases, with 6 bases left in between. The CDR3 is 12 amino acids.

This clone was found once. The chain employs TRBV19 and TRBJ2-7; D may be TRBD1 (6 bases). Between the trimmed V and J ends, which lost 5 bases and 6 bases, there was a span of 29 bases. This CDR3 has 18 amino acids. Germline CDR1 is LNHDA and CDR2 is SQIVND (reference sequence). The DNA for the CDR3 is TGTGCCAGTAGTTCCAGACAAGCGCAGGGGTTTCCTACTATCGAGCAGTACTTC. It translates to CASSSRQAQGFPTIEQYF.

This clone was seen only a few times. The chain is built from TRBV4-1 and TRBJ1-5; D may be TRBD1 (5 bases). The length of the CDR3 is 16 residues. In germline, CDR1 is MGHRA, CDR2 YSYEKL. V lost 1 base to trimming and J lost 3 bases, with 13 bases between them. This chain's CDR3 is CASSQAPTGSNQPQHF. DNA of the CDR3: TGCGCCAGCAGCCAAGCTCCAACAGGTTCCAATCAGCCCCAGCATTTT.

The rearrangement links TRBV19 to TRBJ2-1; TRBD2 agrees at 10 bases. Trimming removed 1 base from V and 10 bases from J; junction bases left unmatched: 7. Germline loops: CDR1 LNHDA, CDR2 SQIVND (reference sequence). This CDR3 has 15 amino acids. In nucleotides, the CDR3 is TGTGCCAGTAGTATAGGAGCGGGAGGGCCCAGCGAGCAGTTCTTC. Protein: CASSIGAGGPSEQFF.

The V call is TRBV7-9, the J call TRBJ2-3, with 12 nucleotides matching TRBD2. Trimming took 4 bases from V and 2 from J; bases not matched to a gene: 7. CDR3 length: 17 residues. Per germline, CDR1 SEHNR and CDR2 FQNEAQ (reference sequence). Here the CDR3 DNA reads TGTGCCAGCAGCTCCGGACTAGCGGGAACCCTCACAGATACGCAGTATTTT. Its protein is CASSSGLAGTLTDTQYF.

The chain employs TRBV10-3 and TRBJ2-2, with a tentative D call TRBD2 (6 bases). The V end was cut by 0 bases, the J end by 6 bases, with 11 bases between. This CDR3 contains 15 residues. Germline assignment: CDR1 ENHRY and CDR2 SYGVKD. In DNA, the CDR3 is TGTGCCATCAGTGAGTCAAGGGACTTAGCCGGGGAGCTGTTTTTT. Encoded protein: CAISESRDLAGELFF.

The V call is TRBV7-6, the J call TRBJ1-3; D is ambiguous. Germline loops: CDR1 SGHVS, CDR2 FNYEAQ. The length of the CDR3 is 15 residues. With 0 bases removed from V and 2 bases from J, the gap between germline ends came to 8 bases. The CDR3 DNA reads as TGTGCCAGCAGCTTAGCTGAGCCACCTGGAAACACCATATATTTT. This translates into CASSLAEPPGNTIYF. The whole variable domain, filled in from reference TRBV7-6 and TRBJ1-3, reads GAGVSQSPRYKVTKRGQDVALRCDPISGHVSLYWYRQALGQGPEFLTYFNYEAQQDKSGLPNDRFSAERPEGSISTLTIQRTEQRDSAMYRCASSLAEPPGNTIYFGEGSWLTVV.

The chain recombines TRBV4-1 with TRBJ2-1, with 7 bases lining up with TRBD2. This CDR3 comprises 13 residues. Germline CDR1 is MGHRA and CDR2 is YSYEKL. V was pared by 8 bases and J by 9 bases, with 10 bases of the junction left unmatched. CDR3 loop: CASAALGEGEQFF. The CDR3 DNA sequence: TGCGCCAGCGCCGCCCTCGGGGAGGGTGAGCAGTTCTTC.

The chain combines TRBV7-6 with TRBJ2-3, with 8 bases identical to TRBD1. The CDR3 has 15 amino acids. Trimming removed 2 bases from V and 2 bases from J; junction bases left unmatched: 3. Germline V gene sequence: CDR1 SGHVS, CDR2 FNYEAQ. For the CDR3, the DNA is TGTGCCAGCAGCTTAAGACAGGGGCCCACAGATACGCAGTATTTT. Protein sequence: CASSLRQGPTDTQYF.

Comments on this clone: Distinct nucleotide sequences in the sample also encode this CDR3. The rearrangement links TRBV28 to TRBJ1-1; TRBD1 matches 7 bases. This CDR3 is 13 amino acids long. Germline V gene data show CDR1 as MDHEN and CDR2 as SYDVKM. V dropped 3 bases and J dropped 4; count of bases not matched to a gene: 2. The DNA for the CDR3 is TGTGCCAGCAGTTTCAGGGGGTCCACTGAAGCTTTCTTT. It translates to CASSFRGSTEAFF.

The rearrangement joins TRBV10-2 to TRBJ2-3, with D hard to call. The CDR3 has 15 amino acids. V was shortened by 4 bases and J by 6 bases, with 17 bases between the two germline ends. The germline V gene encodes CDR1 WSHSY and CDR2 SAAADI. The CDR3 nucleotides read TGCGCCAGCAGTGTATTCCGGGCGTCTTTGGATACGCAGTATTTT. Translation gives CASSVFRASLDTQYF.

The rearrangement joins TRBV5-1 to TRBJ1-2; D remains unclear. This CDR3 has 13 amino acids. Trimming left V 1 base short and J 6 bases short, with 10 bases between. In germline, CDR1 is SGHRS, CDR2 YFSETQ. DNA for the CDR3: TGCGCCAGCAGCTTGAGGGAGGGTCATGGCTACACCTTC. Protein: CASSLREGHGYTF.

The rearrangement uses TRBV4-1 and TRBJ1-1; the match to TRBD1 covers 9 bases. CDR1 is MGHRA, CDR2 YSYEKL, per germline. The CDR3 sequence is 16 residues long. After removal of 0 bases from V and 4 bases from J, the junction contained 6 bases not matched to a gene. The DNA for the CDR3 is TGCGCCAGCAGCCAAGATATTGGGACAGGGAGCACTGAAGCTTTCTTT. Its translation is CASSQDIGTGSTEAFF.